Each of the 13 T cell receptor beta chains below was sequenced from the same sample in a study of T cells after yellow fever vaccination. One entry per CDR3 protein, called by TCRdb with MiXCR from the 5' RACE reads. Of fewer than 350,000 distinct CDR3 sequences listed, 3.5% to 4.5% were seen once; the top ten hold 19%. Source: PBMCs, taken 15 days after the yellow fever booster vaccination. The receptors here all came from a man aged 18 to 29 who received the YFV17D yellow fever vaccine.

This clonotype showed up just a few times. The chain uses TRBV6-5 and TRBJ1-1, with D unclear. Trimming removed 2 bases from V and 0 bases from J, with 10 bases in between. Germline CDR1 MNHEY, CDR2 SVGAGI. CDR3 length: 15 amino acids. CDR3 bases: TGTGCCAGCAGTTACGAAGGTTTCATGAACACTGAAGCTTTCTTT. Its protein product is CASSYEGFMNTEAFF.

The chain combines TRBV4-1 with TRBJ2-7; D perhaps matches TRBD2 (6 bases). The germline V and J ends were trimmed by 2 bases and 0 bases, with 14 bases remaining between them. Germline V gives CDR1 MGHRA, CDR2 YSYEKL. The CDR3 runs to 16 residues. The CDR3 sequence: CASSQTTSMSSYEQYV. For the CDR3, the DNA is TGCGCCAGCAGCCAAACTACTAGCATGAGCTCCTACGAGCAGTACGTC.

J is TRBJ2-4 and V is TRBV28; either TRBD1 or TRBD2 may fit D (6 bases each). From germline, CDR1 is MDHEN and CDR2 SYDVKM. V was pared by 3 bases and J by 5 bases, with 14 bases between. The CDR3 runs 15 residues. The CDR3: CASSFSWGAENIQYF. The CDR3 DNA reads TGTGCCAGCAGTTTCTCCTGGGGGGCCGAAAACATTCAGTACTTC.

The gene calls are TRBV5-1 and TRBJ2-1; no clear D gene. The V and J ends lost 7 bases and 5 bases respectively, with 19 bases between them. CDR1 is SGHRS, CDR2 YFSETQ, per germline. The CDR3 length is 15 residues. CDR3 protein: CASSPITSFDNEQFF. The DNA of the CDR3 is TGCGCCAGCTCCCCAATTACCTCTTTTGACAATGAGCAGTTCTTC.

Many counts were recorded for this clonotype. J is TRBJ2-3 and V is TRBV7-3, with D maybe TRBD1 (6 bases). Deletions cut 6 bases from V and 4 bases from J, with 14 bases between. The germline V gene encodes CDR1 SGHTA and CDR2 FQGTGA. The CDR3 spans 14 residues. The CDR3 loop reads CASRGRDNSDTQYF. The CDR3 nucleotides read TGTGCCAGCAGGGGCCGGGACAACTCAGATACGCAGTATTTT.

This clonotype was recorded a few times. This chain joins TRBV27 and TRBJ1-6; TRBD1 matches 9 bases. V was clipped by 7 bases and J by 8 bases; unmatched bases: 9. Germline V gene sequence: CDR1 MNHEY, CDR2 SMNVEV (reference sequence). This CDR3 comprises 15 residues. The CDR3 coding sequence is TGTGCCAGCAATCAACAGGGGGCATGGTATTCACCCCTCCACTTT. Translating gives CASNQQGAWYSPLHF.

This clonotype was picked up many times. The chain links TRBV15 to TRBJ2-1; the D is unclear. This CDR3 is 12 amino acids long. From germline, CDR1 is LNHNV and CDR2 YYDKDF (reference sequence). The V and J ends lost 5 bases and 4 bases respectively, with 6 bases between them. The CDR3 sequence: CATSLGYNEQFF. CDR3 nucleotides: TGTGCCACCAGCTTGGGGTACAATGAGCAGTTCTTC.

This clonotype was recorded a few times. This chain links TRBV7-9 with TRBJ2-7; tentatively, D is TRBD1 (7 bases). Germline V gene lookup returns CDR1 SEHNR and CDR2 FQNEAQ (reference sequence). This CDR3 spans 16 amino acids. Trimming stripped 5 bases from V and 2 bases from J, with 19 bases between. The CDR3 nucleotides are TGTGCCAGCAGCCGATGGCGGGGACAGTCCCCCTACGAGCAGTACTTC. This sequence encodes CASSRWRGQSPYEQYF.

This clonotype was found many times. This chain uses TRBV19 with TRBJ2-2; 13 nucleotides align to TRBD2. Germline values: CDR1 LNHDA, CDR2 SQIVND (reference sequence). V trimming: 8 bases; J trimming: 7 bases; junction bases outside the gene matches: 10. This CDR3 has 16 amino acids. The CDR3 DNA reads as TGTGCCAGTTCGAGGACTAGCGGGGGTAGGGTCGGGGAGCTGTTTTTT. Translating gives CASSRTSGGRVGELFF.

This clonotype was observed at least ten times. The genes are TRBV7-9 and TRBJ2-1; D not resolved. CDR1 and CDR2 (germline): SEHNR, FQNEAQ (reference sequence). Between the trimmed V and J ends, which lost 7 bases and 8 bases, there was a span of 15 bases. The CDR3 length is 13 residues. Written as DNA, the CDR3 is TGTGCCAGCACGTTAGAGCTTAGACATGAGCAGTTCTTC. Its translation: CASTLELRHEQFF.

This clonotype was seen ten or more times. The chain combines TRBV15 with TRBJ1-1; D gene unclear. V was trimmed by 3 bases and J by 5 bases, leaving 13 bases between them. The CDR3 is 14 residues long. Germline V gene lookup returns CDR1 LNHNV and CDR2 YYDKDF (reference sequence). The chain's CDR3 is CATSSPRGWTEAFF. CDR3 in DNA: TGTGCCACCAGCAGTCCCCGCGGATGGACTGAAGCTTTCTTT.

This clonotype was observed many times. J is TRBJ1-6 and V is TRBV3-1, with 9 bases aligning to TRBD1. With 4 bases clipped from V and 11 bases from J, the junction kept 6 bases outside the gene matches. The CDR3 covers 14 residues. CDR1 and CDR2 from the germline V gene are LGHDT and YNNKEL (reference sequence). This CDR3 is CASSPTGQGAPLHF. The DNA of the CDR3 is TGTGCCAGCAGCCCAACGGGACAGGGCGCACCCCTCCACTTT.

This clonotype was recorded many times. The rearrangement links TRBV12-3 or TRBV12-4 to TRBJ2-1; no firm D call. The CDR3 is 14 residues long. V dropped 1 base and J dropped 7 bases, with 11 bases sitting between them. Written as DNA, the CDR3 is TGTGCCAGCAGTTTAGAACGGGTCTTAAATGAGCAGTTCTTC. Residues: CASSLERVLNEQFF.